The 24 T cell receptor beta chains listed next were all sequenced from one sample in a study of T cells in Graves' hyperthyroidism and ophthalmopathy. Amplification of TCR beta CDR3 regions used RNA as the template. First-round RT-PCR with HTBI primers amplified the TCR CDR3 region. TCRdb analysed the multiplex PCR reads with MiXCR anew, one entry per CDR3 protein. The table records hundreds of thousands of distinct CDR3 sequences, about 17% of them present only once. The sequencing input was blood. These receptors all stem from a man aged 35 to 55 with Graves' hyperthyroidism.

V and J are TRBV19 and TRBJ1-1, with TRBD1 matching 10 bases. Per germline, CDR1 LNHDA and CDR2 SQIVND (reference sequence). This CDR3 has 18 amino acids. With 1 base clipped from V and 0 bases from J, the junction kept 8 bases outside the gene matches. The CDR3 nucleotides read TGTGCCAGTAGTATAGGTTTGGGACAGGGGTTCTTGAACACTGAAGCTTTCTTT. It is translated as CASSIGLGQGFLNTEAFF.

Concerning this clonotype: This may be a read error, as it is one base from a much larger clone. The rearrangement uses TRBV4-2 and TRBJ2-1; 11 nucleotides agree with TRBD2. The CDR3 has 16 residues. Trimming took 0 bases from V and 12 from J; bases not matched to a gene: 10. The V gene's germline CDR1 is LGHNA and CDR2 YNFKEQ. In DNA form, the CDR3 reads TGTGCCAGCAGCCAAGAGGCCGGGACTAGCGGTTATGTGCAGTTCTTC. This gives the protein CASSQEAGTSGYVQFF.

The chain links TRBV7-9 to TRBJ1-2; D perhaps matches TRBD1 (6 bases). Germline V gene lookup returns CDR1 SEHNR and CDR2 FQNEAQ (reference sequence). The CDR3 has 16 amino acids. Trimming shortened V by 5 bases and J by 4 bases, and 20 bases separated the two germline ends. The CDR3 DNA reads TGTGCCAGCAGCCGCTCCGGGGGGCCAAACCCCTATGGCTACACCTTC. Its translation is CASSRSGGPNPYGYTF.

A note on this clonotype: This could be a read error, since a much larger clone is one nucleotide away. CDR3 DNA sequence: TGCGCCAGCAGCCATGTCTCACAGGGGCCCTATGGCTACACCTTC. Amino acid sequence: CASSHVSQGPYGYTF. The chain employs TRBV4-1 and TRBJ1-2; TRBD1 aligns across 7 bases. Germline CDR1 MGHRA, CDR2 YSYEKL. The ends lost 3 bases at V and 4 bases at J; junction bases unmatched: 8. The CDR3 has 15 amino acids.

This clonotype was found many times. This chain uses TRBV6-1 with TRBJ1-1; D is uncertain. Trimming shortened V by 7 bases and J by 8 bases, and 11 bases separated the two germline ends. The germline gives CDR1 MNHNS, CDR2 SASEGT. This CDR3 contains 11 residues. DNA of the CDR3: TGTGCCAGCACCGGACTCTCAGAAGCTTTCTTT. Protein sequence: CASTGLSEAFF.

V gene TRBV20-1 combines with J gene TRBJ2-1, with D unclear. Trimming stripped 2 bases from V and 5 bases from J, with 7 bases between. The CDR3 has 12 amino acids. Germline CDR1 and CDR2: DFQATT and SNEGSKA (reference sequence). The chain's CDR3 is CSARRVNNEQFF. CDR3 nucleotide sequence: TGCAGTGCTAGACGGGTGAACAATGAGCAGTTCTTC.

This clonotype was recorded at least ten times. The chain has TRBV6-1 and TRBJ1-3; D is uncertain. Looked up from germline, CDR1 is MNHNS and CDR2 is SASEGT. Trimming removed 5 bases from V and 0 bases from J, with 14 bases in between. This CDR3 comprises 16 residues. CDR3: CASSLVSGISGNTIYF. The CDR3 coding sequence is TGTGCCAGCAGTTTAGTGTCCGGAATCTCTGGAAACACCATATATTTT.

The chain has TRBV30 and TRBJ2-7; possibly TRBD1 for D (6 bases). This CDR3 comprises 14 residues. The germline V and J ends were trimmed by 2 bases and 5 bases, with 16 bases remaining between them. The germline gives CDR1 GTSNPN, CDR2 SVGIG (reference sequence). The CDR3 sequence is CAWSFRTDPDEQYF. The CDR3, as DNA: TGTGCCTGGAGTTTTCGGACAGATCCCGACGAGCAGTACTTC. Complete variable domain (other parts from reference TRBV30 and TRBJ2-7): SQTIHQWPATLVQPVGSPLSLECTVEGTSNPNLYWYRQAAGRGLQLLFYSVGIGQISSEVPQNLSASRPQDRQFILSSKKLLLSDSGFYLCAWSFRTDPDEQYFGPGTRLTVT.

The V and J genes are TRBV7-3 and TRBJ1-2; TRBD1 agrees at 8 bases. The CDR3 sequence is 15 residues long. Germline CDR1 is SGHTA and CDR2 is FQGTGA. V shed 1 base and J 6 bases; nucleotides not matched to a gene: 7. The CDR3 spells CASSLRGQESHGYTF. For the CDR3, the DNA is TGTGCCAGCAGCTTAAGGGGACAGGAGAGCCATGGCTACACCTTC.

This clonotype was seen ten or more times. The rearrangement links TRBV20-1 to TRBJ2-1; 10 bases match TRBD2. V dropped 6 bases and J dropped 7; count of bases not matched to a gene: 12. CDR1 DFQATT and CDR2 SNEGSKA come from the germline V gene (reference sequence). The CDR3 contains 15 residues. The CDR3 nucleotides are TGCAGTGCCACCCCGGGGACTAGCGTCGGTAATGAGCAGTTCTTC. Protein: CSATPGTSVGNEQFF.

This clonotype appeared a few times. V gene TRBV5-6 combines with J gene TRBJ1-1; TRBD1 matches 12 bases. CDR1 and CDR2 (germline): SGHDT, YYEEEE. V trimming: 3 bases; J trimming: 3 bases; junction bases outside the gene matches: 6. The CDR3 is 16 residues long. This CDR3 reads CASSWGTGGAYTEAFF. The CDR3 region has the DNA TGTGCCAGCAGCTGGGGGACAGGGGGCGCGTACACTGAAGCTTTCTTT.

This clonotype was recorded at least ten times. The chain is built from TRBV20-1 and TRBJ1-2; D remains unclear. This CDR3 region has 12 residues. V lost 3 bases and J 1 base, leaving 6 bases between the germline ends. Germline V gene sequence: CDR1 DFQATT, CDR2 SNEGSKA (reference sequence). The CDR3 coding sequence is TGCAGTGCTAGCGAGGATAACTATGGCTACACCTTC. It specifies CSASEDNYGYTF.

This clonotype appeared many times. The chain uses TRBV20-1 and TRBJ2-7, with D perhaps matching TRBD1 (5 bases). CDR1 is DFQATT, CDR2 SNEGSKA, per germline (reference sequence). V lost 0 bases to trimming and J lost 6 bases, with 15 bases between them. The length of the CDR3 is 14 residues. CDR3 coding DNA: TGCAGTGCTAGAGATACCCAGGGTGGGTCCGAGCAGTACTTC. Protein product: CSARDTQGGSEQYF.

The rearrangement uses TRBV13 and TRBJ2-1; a weak D match, TRBD2 (5 bases). V was pared by 0 bases and J by 0 bases, with 9 bases between. Per the germline V gene, CDR1 is PRHDT and CDR2 is FYEKMQ (reference sequence). There are 16 residues in the CDR3. CDR3 region: CASSLGPGISYNEQFF. As DNA, the CDR3 is TGTGCCAGCAGCTTAGGTCCGGGGATCTCCTACAATGAGCAGTTCTTC. Together with reference TRBV13 and TRBJ2-1, the CDR3 gives the full variable domain: AAGVIQSPRHLIKEKRETATLKCYPIPRHDTVYWYQQGPGQDPQFLISFYEKMQSDKGSIPDRFSAQQFSDYHSELNMSSLELGDSALYFCASSLGPGISYNEQFFGPGTRLTVL.

This clonotype turned up a few times. This rearrangement joins TRBV9 to TRBJ2-7; TRBD1 is a possible D gene (5 bases). The CDR3 loop spans 12 amino acids. V lost 4 bases, J lost 4 bases, and 9 bases lay in between. In germline, CDR1 is SGDLS, CDR2 YYNGEE. The CDR3 DNA reads TGTGCCAGCAGCCCCCGACAGTACGAGCAGTACTTC. Translated, it gives CASSPRQYEQYF.

In this sample, this clonotype turned up a few times. The junction departs from germline at one end; a sequencing error may be responsible. The chain carries TRBV6-2 or TRBV6-3 and TRBJ2-7, with D unresolved. Germline loops: CDR1 MNHEY, CDR2 SVGEGT. CDR3 size: 14 residues. In DNA form, the CDR3 reads TGTGCCAGCAGTCCGGACCGTAGCTCCTACGAGCAGTGCTTC. As protein: CASSPDRSSYEQCF.

There are many counts of this clonotype. The J gene is TRBJ2-7, the V gene TRBV5-1, with 7 bases fitting TRBD1. V dropped 4 bases and J dropped 9; count of bases not matched to a gene: 16. The germline gives CDR1 SGHRS, CDR2 YFSETQ. CDR3 length: 15 amino acids. The DNA of the CDR3 is TGCGCCAGCAGCGATACAGGGGCCCCTAGGGGGACGCAGTACTTC. Protein: CASSDTGAPRGTQYF.

This clonotype was counted at least ten times. This chain uses TRBV5-1 with TRBJ2-7; TRBD1 or TRBD2 may be the D gene (5 bases each). The CDR3 covers 16 residues. Germline V gene data show CDR1 as SGHRS and CDR2 as YFSETQ. Trimming left V 4 bases short and J 6 bases short, with 23 bases between. CDR3 in amino acids: CASSLGTGREFSEQYF. As DNA, the CDR3 is TGCGCCAGCAGCCTCGGGACCGGAAGGGAATTTTCCGAGCAGTACTTC.

The chain recombines TRBV4-3 with TRBJ2-3; 16 nucleotides match TRBD2. The CDR3 loop spans 18 amino acids. Germline V lookup: CDR1 LGHNA, CDR2 YSLEER. Trimming at V came to 1 base and at J to 0 bases, leaving 1 base not matched to a gene. The CDR3 loop reads CASSQGGLAGGSTDTQYF. As DNA, the CDR3 is TGCGCCAGCAGCCAAGGGGGACTAGCGGGGGGGAGCACAGATACGCAGTATTTT.

This chain uses TRBV4-3 with TRBJ1-2; perhaps TRBD1 as D (5 bases). From germline, CDR1 is LGHNA and CDR2 YSLEER. This CDR3 region has 16 residues. Trimming cost V 1 base and J 3 bases, with 15 bases left between them. The CDR3 DNA reads TGCGCCAGCAGCCAAGCTGCGGAGGGGAATTACTATGGCTACACCTTC. Translation gives CASSQAAEGNYYGYTF.

In this sample, this clonotype turned up many times. The chain is built from TRBV27 and TRBJ2-2; D not resolved. Trimming cost V 0 bases and J 0 bases, with 8 bases left between them. Germline V CDR1 and CDR2: MNHEY, SMNVEV (reference sequence). The CDR3 has 16 residues. CDR3 sequence (DNA): TGTGCCAGCAGTTTATCTGCAGGCGCGAACACCGGGGAGCTGTTTTTT. Amino acids: CASSLSAGANTGELFF.

This clonotype was recorded at least ten times. An end of the junction does not agree with germline; a read error may underlie this. V and J are TRBV7-8 and TRBJ1-5, with TRBD1 as a possible D gene (5 bases). The CDR3 spans 13 residues. Germline CDR1 is SGHVS and CDR2 is FQNEAQ. For the CDR3, the DNA is TGTGCCAGCAACTTAGTGCGGGGCCAGCCCCAGCATTTT. Protein sequence: CASNLVRGQPQHF.

This sequence joins TRBV10-2 and TRBJ1-3; unclear D gene. This CDR3 region has 14 residues. Trimming left V 10 bases short and J 4 bases short, with 17 bases between. Germline V CDR1 and CDR2: WSHSY, SAAADI. The CDR3 sequence is CATSGAGRGNTIYF. CDR3 sequence (DNA): TGCGCCACCTCGGGTGCTGGAAGGGGAAACACCATATATTTT.

CDR3 amino acids: CASSPGRFALAKNIQYF. The CDR3 DNA is TGTGCCAGTAGCCCGGGACGATTCGCGCTAGCCAAAAACATTCAGTACTTC. The chain uses TRBV19 and TRBJ2-4, with D possibly called TRBD1 or TRBD2 (5 bases each). The CDR3 covers 17 residues. Germline V gene data show CDR1 as LNHDA and CDR2 as SQIVND (reference sequence). With 6 bases removed from V and 0 bases from J, the gap between germline ends came to 18 bases.